The 24 T cell receptor beta chains below all came from one sample that was sequenced in a study of T cells expressing NK-cell markers. TCRdb re-called the 5' RACE reads; every CDR3 protein appears as one record, without DNA. The sample has roughly 3,200 distinct CDR3 sequences, and its top ten clones hold 30%. The source material was blood T cells: a sorted CD56 or NKG2C T cell subset, CD4+ or CD8+ T cells, or bulk PBMC T cells (not recorded which). The receptor set was obtained from a woman between 18 and 29 years old in good health.

The J gene is TRBJ2-3, the V gene TRBV15; the D gene TCRdb calls, TRBD1, cannot be checked with no DNA. The CDR3 has 16 residues. The V gene's germline CDR1 is LNHNV and CDR2 YYDKDF (reference sequence). The CDR3: CATSPQSGGGADTQYF.

The chain uses TRBV2 and TRBJ2-7; TCRdb gives TRBD1 as the D gene, but with no DNA this cannot be confirmed. The CDR3 is 17 residues long. CDR1 is SNHLY and CDR2 is FYNNEI in the germline V gene. The CDR3 here is CASSEPPPERETYEQYF.

This clonotype shows up as large (0.1 to 1%) by frequency. This sequence joins TRBV20-1 and TRBJ2-1; the TCRdb call, TRBD2, lacks DNA for checking. CDR1 is DFQATT and CDR2 is SNEGSKA in the germline V gene (reference sequence). The CDR3 runs 13 residues. CDR3 region: CSARRLAGNEQFF.

The chain carries TRBV4-2 and TRBJ2-5; as DNA is missing, the TRBD2 call by TCRdb cannot be tested. Per germline, CDR1 LGHNA and CDR2 YNFKEQ. This CDR3 is 15 amino acids long. The CDR3 loop is CASSQRAGDQETQYF.

According to its frequency, this clonotype is medium-sized. The chain couples TRBV6-4 to TRBJ1-5; TCRdb's D call of TRBD1 is untestable without DNA. This CDR3 contains 14 residues. In germline, CDR1 is MRHNA, CDR2 SNTAGT. The CDR3 sequence: CASSDTGGNQPQHF.

The rearrangement joins TRBV5-1 to TRBJ1-1. Germline CDR1 reads SGHRS; CDR2 reads YFSETQ. There are 17 residues in the CDR3. CDR3 loop: CASSFDSPPAFFTEAFF.

J is TRBJ2-3 and V is TRBV6-2 or TRBV6-3; the D call from TCRdb, TRBD2, cannot be confirmed without DNA. Per germline, CDR1 MNHEY and CDR2 SVGEGT. The CDR3 covers 15 residues. CDR3 sequence: CASSYMVAGPDTQYF.

In terms of frequency, this clonotype is medium-sized. The rearrangement uses TRBV4-3 and TRBJ2-1; the D call from TCRdb, TRBD2, cannot be confirmed without DNA. Germline CDR1 LGHNA, CDR2 YSLEER. The CDR3 length is 14 residues. The CDR3 sequence: CASSLGLDGNEQFF.

The J gene is TRBJ2-2, the V gene TRBV6-1; TCRdb lists TRBD2, though no DNA is available to test this call. The CDR3 has 16 residues. Germline loops: CDR1 MNHNS, CDR2 SASEGT. This CDR3 reads CASSERAGDGGGELFF.

This clonotype registers medium-sized by frequency. V usage is TRBV5-1 and J usage is TRBJ1-1; TCRdb gives TRBD1 as the D gene, but with no DNA this cannot be confirmed. CDR3 length: 14 amino acids. Germline V gene data show CDR1 as SGHRS and CDR2 as YFSETQ. The chain's CDR3 is CASSFFEGDTEAFF.

The V and J genes are TRBV27 and TRBJ1-5; TCRdb proposes TRBD1, but this gene call is untestable without DNA. The germline V gene has CDR1 MNHEY and CDR2 SMNVEV (reference sequence). This CDR3 spans 19 amino acids. Here the CDR3 reads CASSPTSAGVSWGNQPQHF.

The chain recombines TRBV18 with TRBJ2-3. Germline assignment: CDR1 KGHSH and CDR2 LQKENI. The CDR3 is made up of 13 amino acids. This CDR3 is CASSPLSTDTQYF.

The chain combines TRBV10-3 with TRBJ1-6. The CDR3 loop spans 12 amino acids. Germline V lookup: CDR1 ENHRY, CDR2 SYGVKD. The CDR3 sequence: CAIKAEDSPLHF.

The chain recombines TRBV6-2 or TRBV6-3 with TRBJ2-3; checking the TCRdb D call of TRBD1 is not possible without DNA. This CDR3 has 15 residues. Per germline, CDR1 MNHEY and CDR2 SVGEGT. The CDR3 reads CASSSGTGGADTQYF.

This clonotype registers medium-sized by frequency. CDR3 sequence reads: CSVPTSGELYEQYF. The chain employs TRBV20-1 and TRBJ2-7; without DNA, the TCRdb call of TRBD2 cannot be checked. The germline gives CDR1 DFQATT, CDR2 SNEGSKA (reference sequence). The CDR3 totals 14 residues.

This clonotype ranks as medium-sized in terms of frequency. This chain joins TRBV5-1 and TRBJ1-1; TCRdb gives TRBD1 as the D gene, but with no DNA this cannot be confirmed. Germline CDR1 SGHRS, CDR2 YFSETQ. The CDR3 loop spans 13 amino acids. CDR3 protein: CASSFGQNTEAFF.

V usage is TRBV3-1 and J usage is TRBJ2-2; TCRdb returns TRBD1, unconfirmable since there is no DNA. This CDR3 spans 15 amino acids. CDR1 and CDR2 (germline): LGHDT, YNNKEL (reference sequence). CDR3 residues: CASDRGTDHTGELFF.

In terms of frequency, this clonotype is medium-sized. V and J are TRBV20-1 and TRBJ2-7; TCRdb designates TRBD2, a call that cannot be tested without DNA. The germline V gene has CDR1 DFQATT and CDR2 SNEGSKA (reference sequence). The CDR3 consists of 13 residues. CDR3 protein: CSAHHGEFYEQYF.

Measured by frequency, this clonotype is medium-sized (0.01 to 0.1%). The genes are TRBV20-1 and TRBJ2-7. Per germline, CDR1 DFQATT and CDR2 SNEGSKA (reference sequence). There are 13 residues in the CDR3. CDR3: CSTQRGDFYEQYF.

The chain uses TRBV6-4 and TRBJ2-1; the D call from TCRdb, TRBD2, cannot be confirmed without DNA. The CDR3 contains 16 residues. Germline V lookup: CDR1 MRHNA, CDR2 SNTAGT. CDR3 amino acids: CASSDSGLSAVGEQFF.

By frequency, this clonotype is medium-sized. The chain employs TRBV6-4 and TRBJ2-3; TCRdb names TRBD1, which stays unverified in the absence of DNA. CDR1 MRHNA and CDR2 SNTAGT come from the germline V gene. The CDR3 is 16 amino acids. The chain's CDR3 is CASSDNIGGATDTQYF.

The chain couples TRBV27 to TRBJ1-2; TCRdb indicates TRBD1, and absent DNA this call remains unverified. The CDR3 covers 13 residues. Germline assignment: CDR1 MNHEY and CDR2 SMNVEV (reference sequence). The CDR3 sequence is CASSRTGTEGYTF.

According to its frequency, this clonotype is large. The chain couples TRBV20-1 to TRBJ2-7. The CDR3 loop spans 14 amino acids. Germline CDR1 and CDR2: DFQATT and SNEGSKA (reference sequence). The CDR3 here is CSARDQREPYEQYF.

The V call is TRBV4-3, the J call TRBJ1-6; TCRdb returns TRBD1, unconfirmable since there is no DNA. In germline, CDR1 is LGHNA, CDR2 YSLEER. This CDR3 has 14 amino acids. This chain's CDR3 is CASSIGTDNSPLHF.